A single sample gave rise to the 17 T cell receptor beta chains below, sequenced in a study of shared clonotypes between healthy human individuals. Clones were sequenced by immunoSEQ multiplex PCR, and TCRdb holds only the in-frame ones, with some missing. The data contain around 1.5 million clones, roughly 98% of them singletons. Sequenced: naive CD4+ T cells sorted from blood. The subset: CD45RA+ positively selected. All receptors come from a man younger than 45 in good health.

Concerning this clone itself: The identical CDR3 is also encoded by other nucleotide sequences in the sample. The chain combines TRBV28 with TRBJ1-5; the D is unclear. The CDR3 runs to 13 residues. V was trimmed by 4 bases and J by 4 bases, leaving 8 bases between them. Germline-derived CDR1 and CDR2 are MDHEN and SYDVKM. DNA for the CDR3: TGTGCCAGCAGTTGGGGATCTAATCAGCCCCAGCATTTT. It specifies CASSWGSNQPQHF.

The CDR3: CASRFGTGGLMNTEAFF. Here the CDR3 DNA reads TGTGCCAGTAGATTCGGGACAGGGGGCCTCATGAACACTGAAGCTTTCTTT. The chain recombines TRBV19 with TRBJ1-1; 12 bases fit TRBD1. J gave up 0 bases and V 6 bases, and 8 bases lay outside the gene matches. This CDR3 comprises 17 residues. The V gene's germline CDR1 is LNHDA and CDR2 SQIVND (reference sequence).

This clone was counted a single time. The chain uses TRBV5-1 and TRBJ2-7; possible D gene TRBD2, 5 bases. CDR1 and CDR2 (germline): SGHRS, YFSETQ. The CDR3 length is 15 residues. V dropped 1 base and J dropped 0 bases, with 11 bases sitting between them. CDR3 protein: CASSLRGLDSYEQYF. The CDR3 DNA sequence: TGCGCCAGCAGCTTGCGTGGACTTGACTCCTACGAGCAGTACTTC.

Remarks on this clone: Other DNA sequences in this sample translate to the same CDR3. The CDR3 region is CASSLGGPGANVLTF. Written as DNA, the CDR3 is TGTGCCAGCAGCTTGGGGGGGCCTGGGGCCAACGTCCTGACTTTC. V usage is TRBV5-4 and J usage is TRBJ2-6; D perhaps matches TRBD1 (6 bases). Germline assignment: CDR1 SGHNT and CDR2 YYREEE (reference sequence). V gave up 0 bases and J gave up 2 bases, with 6 bases separating them. The CDR3 has 15 residues. Full variable domain (outside the CDR3, taken from reference TRBV5-4 and TRBJ2-6): ETGVTQSPTHLIKTRGQQVTLRCSSQSGHNTVSWYQQALGQGPQFIFQYYREEENGRGNFPPRFSGLQFPNYSSELNVNALELDDSALYLCASSLGGPGANVLTFGAGSRLTVL.

The V and J genes are TRBV5-1 and TRBJ2-7; D may be TRBD1 or TRBD2 (5 bases each). This CDR3 region has 11 residues. Trimming cost V 0 bases and J 10 bases, with 8 bases left between them. Per the germline V gene, CDR1 is SGHRS and CDR2 is YFSETQ. CDR3 in DNA: TGCGCCAGCAGCTTGGAGGGACCCCAGTACTTC. Its protein product is CASSLEGPQYF.

This CDR3 is CASSQVPWDYEQYF. The CDR3 nucleotides read TGCGCCAGCAGCCAAGTCCCCTGGGATTACGAGCAGTACTTC. This chain connects TRBV4-1 to TRBJ2-7, with D unclear. The CDR3 totals 14 residues. The germline V gene has CDR1 MGHRA and CDR2 YSYEKL. The germline V and J ends were trimmed by 1 base and 4 bases, with 11 bases remaining between them.

The chain employs TRBV5-6 and TRBJ2-5, with 10 bases aligning to TRBD1. CDR3 length: 14 amino acids. V was clipped by 4 bases and J by 5 bases; unmatched bases: 5. Germline loops: CDR1 SGHDT, CDR2 YYEEEE. Written as DNA, the CDR3 is TGTGCCAGCAGCAAGGGACAGGGGCTTGAGACCCAGTACTTC. Translating gives CASSKGQGLETQYF.

The CDR3 DNA follows: TGTGCCAGCAGCCTGGCCGGGCCAAGGTACGAGCAGTACTTC. Its protein product is CASSLAGPRYEQYF. This chain connects TRBV7-2 to TRBJ2-7, with no clear D. Germline CDR1 reads SGHTA; CDR2 reads FQGNSA. The CDR3 sequence is 14 residues long. Trimming cost V 5 bases and J 4 bases, with 15 bases left between them.

Details on this clone: This sample also contains other DNA sequences that code for the same CDR3. V and J are TRBV9 and TRBJ2-3; TRBD2 agrees at 7 bases. This CDR3 is built from 15 residues. Per germline, CDR1 SGDLS and CDR2 YYNGEE. The V and J ends lost 0 bases and 3 bases, in that order; junction bases with no gene match: 4. CDR3 sequence: CASSVGQLATDTQYF. Written as DNA, the CDR3 is TGTGCCAGCAGCGTAGGTCAACTAGCGACAGATACGCAGTATTTT.

CDR3: CAWKGPHTPHEQYF. CDR3 in DNA: TGTGCCTGGAAAGGGCCCCACACCCCCCACGAGCAGTACTTC. The chain joins TRBV30 to TRBJ2-7; D gene unclear. CDR1 and CDR2 (germline): GTSNPN, SVGIG (reference sequence). Trimming cost V 4 bases and J 5 bases, with 18 bases left between them. The CDR3 totals 14 residues. The entire variable domain, with the rest obtained from reference TRBV30 and TRBJ2-7, is as follows: SQTIHQWPATLVQPVGSPLSLECTVEGTSNPNLYWYRQAAGRGLQLLFYSVGIGQISSEVPQNLSASRPQDRQFILSSKKLLLSDSGFYLCAWKGPHTPHEQYFGPGTRLTVT.

The chain recombines TRBV6-5 with TRBJ2-1; 10 positions agree with TRBD1. V was clipped by 8 bases and J by 6 bases; unmatched bases: 10. Germline loops: CDR1 MNHEY, CDR2 SVGAGI. The CDR3 loop spans 15 amino acids. The CDR3 is CASGPGTGASNEQFF. DNA of the CDR3: TGTGCCAGCGGCCCCGGGACAGGGGCTTCCAATGAGCAGTTCTTC.

V is TRBV7-9 and J is TRBJ2-1; TRBD1 or TRBD2 may be the D gene (5 bases each). Germline V CDR1 and CDR2: SEHNR, FQNEAQ (reference sequence). V was trimmed by 0 bases and J by 7 bases, leaving 19 bases between them. The CDR3 is 17 residues long. CDR3 protein: CASSLARGARGQNEQFF. The CDR3 nucleotides read TGTGCCAGCAGCTTAGCGCGAGGGGCGAGAGGGCAAAATGAGCAGTTCTTC.

The chain links TRBV2 to TRBJ1-1, with TRBD1 as a possible D gene (5 bases). CDR1 is SNHLY, CDR2 FYNNEI, per germline. V was cut by 3 bases and J by 1 base, with 12 bases left in between. The CDR3 length is 15 residues. The CDR3 sequence: CASSEVRARNTEAFF. The CDR3 bases are TGTGCCAGCAGTGAGGTCAGGGCACGGAACACTGAAGCTTTCTTT.

The chain combines TRBV15 with TRBJ2-3; a possible D gene is TRBD2 (7 bases). Per the germline V gene, CDR1 is LNHNV and CDR2 is YYDKDF (reference sequence). The V and J ends lost 3 bases and 4 bases respectively, with 20 bases between them. This CDR3 has 17 residues. CDR3 DNA sequence: TGTGCCACCAGCAGGGCCGGCGGGGGCGGAAGGCCAGATACGCAGTATTTT. Amino acids: CATSRAGGGGRPDTQYF. Filled out from reference TRBV15 and TRBJ2-3, the complete variable domain reads DAMVIQNPRYQVTQFGKPVTLSCSQTLNHNVMYWYQQKSSQAPKLLFHYYDKDFNNEADTPDNFQSRRPNTSFCFLDIRSPGLGDTAMYLCATSRAGGGGRPDTQYFGPGTRLTVL.

The rearrangement uses TRBV15 and TRBJ2-7; D is unclear. Germline V gene sequence: CDR1 LNHNV, CDR2 YYDKDF (reference sequence). The V end was cut by 0 bases, the J end by 6 bases, with 9 bases between. This CDR3 is 13 amino acids long. In nucleotides, the CDR3 is TGTGCCACCAGCAGAGAGACCCTCCGCGAGCAGTACTTC. This gives the protein CATSRETLREQYF.

The chain is built from TRBV7-9 and TRBJ1-1; D not resolved. CDR1 and CDR2 (germline): SEHNR, FQNEAQ (reference sequence). V was shortened by 6 bases and J by 3 bases, with 8 bases between the two germline ends. The CDR3 length is 12 residues. DNA for the CDR3: TGTGCCAGCAGTCACACATACACTGAAGCTTTCTTT. This translates into CASSHTYTEAFF.

The V gene is TRBV29-1, the J gene TRBJ2-7; D might be TRBD2 (5 bases). V was clipped by 4 bases and J by 2 bases, with 12 bases between them. The CDR3 runs to 13 residues. CDR1 SQVTM and CDR2 ANQGSEA come from the germline V gene. CDR3 sequence (DNA): TGCAGCGTTGGAACACTAGTACCCTACGAGCAGTACTTC. This encodes CSVGTLVPYEQYF.